Listed below are T cell receptor beta chains from one sample, sequenced in a study of T cell responses to AZD1222 COVID-19 vaccine. Using immunoSEQ multiplex PCR, the repertoire was profiled, and TCRdb retains in-frame clones only, with some absent. The repertoire holds over 100,000 clones, roughly 80% seen once, with under 10% in the top ten. The specimen was peripheral blood, collected on day 0 of AZD1222 vaccination. Source of these receptors: an adult in good health. CDR3s include the opening cysteine and the closing phenylalanine or tryptophan. The order of the fields is clone size, J gene, D gene, V gene, CDR3 DNA, CDR3 protein. D genes are given only for firm matches. Clone size is stated in some rows and not others, as once, few, many or a class when expanded.

abundance: once
j_gene: TRBJ2-3
d_gene: TRBD2
v_gene: TRBV6-5
CDR3nt: TGTGCCGGCGAGCGGGGGACCTCCACAGATACGCAGTATTTT
CDR3aa: CAGERGTSTDTQYF

abundance: once
j_gene: TRBJ2-1
d_gene: TRBD2
v_gene: TRBV25-1
CDR3nt: TGTGCCAGCAGTGAATGGGGCGGGGGTACCAACAATGAGCAGTTCTTC
CDR3aa: CASSEWGGGTNNEQFF

abundance: -
j_gene: TRBJ2-1
d_gene: -
v_gene: TRBV18
CDR3nt: TGTGCCAGCTCACCGCCGTCAAGGAATGAGCAGTTCTTC
CDR3aa: CASSPPSRNEQFF

abundance: -
j_gene: TRBJ2-3
d_gene: -
v_gene: TRBV7-9
CDR3nt: TGTGCCAGCAGCCGCGATATGGGGTTAGATACGCAGTATTTT
CDR3aa: CASSRDMGLDTQYF

abundance: -
j_gene: TRBJ1-2
d_gene: -
v_gene: TRBV6-5
CDR3nt: TGTGCCAGCAGTTACGCCCGGCAGACCTATGGCTACACCTTC
CDR3aa: CASSYARQTYGYTF

abundance: -
j_gene: TRBJ1-1
d_gene: -
v_gene: TRBV5-4
CDR3nt: TGTGCCAGCAGCTTGGATGTGGGCAGGAGAAACACTGAAGCTTTCTTT
CDR3aa: CASSLDVGRRNTEAFF

abundance: -
j_gene: TRBJ2-4
d_gene: TRBD1
v_gene: TRBV5-1
CDR3nt: TGCGCCAGCAGCTTGCAGGGGGACAAAAACATTCAGTACTTC
CDR3aa: CASSLQGDKNIQYF

abundance: -
j_gene: TRBJ2-5
d_gene: -
v_gene: TRBV15
CDR3nt: TGTGCCACCAGCGGACAACAGAGTTACCAAGAGACCCAGTACTTC
CDR3aa: CATSGQQSYQETQYF

abundance: -
j_gene: TRBJ2-5
d_gene: TRBD1
v_gene: TRBV7-6
CDR3nt: TGTGCCAGCAGCTTAGAGACAGGGGCTCAAGAGACCCAGTACTTC
CDR3aa: CASSLETGAQETQYF

abundance: -
j_gene: TRBJ2-3
d_gene: TRBD1
v_gene: TRBV19
CDR3nt: TGTGCCAGTAGTATACGAGGGGGCGGTGATACGCAGTATTTT
CDR3aa: CASSIRGGGDTQYF

abundance: -
j_gene: TRBJ1-2
d_gene: -
v_gene: TRBV30
CDR3nt: TGTGCCTGGAGTGTATTGGGGGAAGGACATTCGTATGGCTACACCTTC
CDR3aa: CAWSVLGEGHSYGYTF